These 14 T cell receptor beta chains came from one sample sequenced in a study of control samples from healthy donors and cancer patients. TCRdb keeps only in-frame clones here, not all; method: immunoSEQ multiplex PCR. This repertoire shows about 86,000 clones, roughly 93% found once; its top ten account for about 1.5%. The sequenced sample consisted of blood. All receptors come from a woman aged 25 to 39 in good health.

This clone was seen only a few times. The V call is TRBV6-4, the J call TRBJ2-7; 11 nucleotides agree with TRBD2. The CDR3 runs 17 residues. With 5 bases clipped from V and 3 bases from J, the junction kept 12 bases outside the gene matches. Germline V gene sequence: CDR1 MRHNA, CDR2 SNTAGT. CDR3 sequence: CASSFLCWLAGGYEQYF. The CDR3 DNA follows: TGTGCCAGCAGTTTTCTATGTTGGCTAGCGGGGGGCTACGAGCAGTACTTC.

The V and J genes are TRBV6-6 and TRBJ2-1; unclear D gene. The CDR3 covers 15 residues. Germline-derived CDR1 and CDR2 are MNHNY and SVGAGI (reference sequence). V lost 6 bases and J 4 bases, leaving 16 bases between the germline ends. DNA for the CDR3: TGTGCCAGCAGCGAGCCCCGTCCCTTTTACAATGAGCAGTTCTTC. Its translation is CASSEPRPFYNEQFF.

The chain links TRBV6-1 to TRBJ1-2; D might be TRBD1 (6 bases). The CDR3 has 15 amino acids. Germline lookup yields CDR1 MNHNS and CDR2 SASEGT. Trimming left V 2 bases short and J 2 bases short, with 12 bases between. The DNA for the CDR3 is TGTGCCAGCAGTGAAACCACCACAGGGAACTATGGCTACACCTTC. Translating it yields CASSETTTGNYGYTF.

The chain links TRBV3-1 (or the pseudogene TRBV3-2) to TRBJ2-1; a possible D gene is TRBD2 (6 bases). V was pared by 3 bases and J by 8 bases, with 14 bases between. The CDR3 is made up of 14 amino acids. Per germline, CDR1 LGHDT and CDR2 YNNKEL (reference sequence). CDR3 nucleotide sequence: TGTGCCAGCAGCCACGGGACTCTGGGGGATGAGCAGTTCTTC. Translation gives CASSHGTLGDEQFF.

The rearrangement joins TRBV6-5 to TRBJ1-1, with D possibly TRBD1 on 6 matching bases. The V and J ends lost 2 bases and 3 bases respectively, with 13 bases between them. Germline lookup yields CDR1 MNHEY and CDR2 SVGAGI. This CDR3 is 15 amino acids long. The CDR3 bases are TGTGCCAGCAGTTACGGAGGGGGAAGGGACACTGAAGCTTTCTTT. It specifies CASSYGGGRDTEAFF.

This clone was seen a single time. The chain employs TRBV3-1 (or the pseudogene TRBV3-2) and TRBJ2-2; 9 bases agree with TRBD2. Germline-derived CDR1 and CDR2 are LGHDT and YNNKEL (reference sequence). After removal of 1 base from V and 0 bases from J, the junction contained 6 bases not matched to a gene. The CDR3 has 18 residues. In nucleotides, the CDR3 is TGTGCCAGCAGCCAAGTGGGCGAGCGGGGGGCGAACACCGGGGAGCTGTTTTTT. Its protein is CASSQVGERGANTGELFF.

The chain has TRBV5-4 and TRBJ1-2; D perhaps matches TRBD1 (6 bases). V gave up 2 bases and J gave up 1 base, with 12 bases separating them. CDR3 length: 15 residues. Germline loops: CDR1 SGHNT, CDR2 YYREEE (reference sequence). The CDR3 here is CASSFMDSSNYGYTF. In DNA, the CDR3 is TGTGCCAGCAGCTTTATGGACAGTAGTAACTATGGCTACACCTTC.

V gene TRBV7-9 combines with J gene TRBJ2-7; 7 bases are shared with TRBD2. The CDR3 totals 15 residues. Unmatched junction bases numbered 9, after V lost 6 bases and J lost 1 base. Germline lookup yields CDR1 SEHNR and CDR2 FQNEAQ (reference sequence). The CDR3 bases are TGTGCCAGCAGAAGAAGCGGGGATTATTCCTACGAGCAGTACTTC. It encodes CASRRSGDYSYEQYF.

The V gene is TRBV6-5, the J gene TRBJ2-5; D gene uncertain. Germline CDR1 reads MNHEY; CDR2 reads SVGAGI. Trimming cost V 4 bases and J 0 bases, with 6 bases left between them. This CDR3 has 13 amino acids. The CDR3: CASSLFYQETQYF. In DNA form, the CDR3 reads TGTGCCAGCAGTTTGTTTTACCAAGAGACCCAGTACTTC.

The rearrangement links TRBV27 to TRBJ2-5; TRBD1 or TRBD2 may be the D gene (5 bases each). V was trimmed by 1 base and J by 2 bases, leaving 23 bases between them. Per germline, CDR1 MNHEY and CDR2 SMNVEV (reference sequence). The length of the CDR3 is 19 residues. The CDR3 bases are TGTGCCAGCAGTTTATATCCCCCCGGGGCGGACCGGTTACAAGAGACCCAGTACTTC. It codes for CASSLYPPGADRLQETQYF.

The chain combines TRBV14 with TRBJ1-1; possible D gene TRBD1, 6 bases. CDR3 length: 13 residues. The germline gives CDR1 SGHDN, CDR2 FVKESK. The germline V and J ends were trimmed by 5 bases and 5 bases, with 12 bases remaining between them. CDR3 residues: CASSWDMGTEAFF. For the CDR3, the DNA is TGTGCCAGCAGCTGGGACATGGGGACTGAAGCTTTCTTT.

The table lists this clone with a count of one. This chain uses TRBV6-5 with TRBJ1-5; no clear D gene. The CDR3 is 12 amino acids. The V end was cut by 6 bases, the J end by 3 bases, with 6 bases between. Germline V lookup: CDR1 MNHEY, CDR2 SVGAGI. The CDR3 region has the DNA TGTGCCAGCAGCAATAACAATCAGCCCCAGCATTTT. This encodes CASSNNNQPQHF.

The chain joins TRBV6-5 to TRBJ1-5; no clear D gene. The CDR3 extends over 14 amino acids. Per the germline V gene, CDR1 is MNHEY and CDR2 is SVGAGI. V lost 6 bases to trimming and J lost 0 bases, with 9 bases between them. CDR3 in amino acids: CASRKRDSNQPQHF. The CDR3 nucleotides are TGTGCCAGCAGAAAGAGAGATAGCAATCAGCCCCAGCATTTT.

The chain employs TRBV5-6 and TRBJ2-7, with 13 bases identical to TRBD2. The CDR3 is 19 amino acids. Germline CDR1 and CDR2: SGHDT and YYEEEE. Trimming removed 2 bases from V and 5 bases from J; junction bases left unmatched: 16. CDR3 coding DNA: TGTGCCAGCAGCTTTTTGTTTGGACTAGCGGGAGAGAAAAGCGACGAGCAGTACTTC. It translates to CASSFLFGLAGEKSDEQYF.